This T cell receptor beta chain is from a study of blood T cells in healthy people across ages. The individuals who served as donors were healthy Caucasians living in Russia, aged about 6 to 100. This CDR3 is built from 18 residues. Trimming stripped 4 bases from V and 1 base from J, with 20 bases between. The germline gives CDR1 MNHEY, CDR2 SVGAGI. Then a second PCR, running roughly 7 to 12 cycles, was carried out with a sample-barcoded 5' primer and a J-beta primer mix. MiXCR, applied by TCRdb to the 5' RACE reads, yields one record per CDR3 protein. Of some 1 million distinct CDR3 sequences listed, 35% to 50% are singletons. Study-wide points: Unknown CMV status may confound age-related changes in expanded clones. Without sorted subsets, naive and antigen-experienced compartments could not be conclusively compared. Roughly linear declines in TCR beta diversity per million T cells occurred with age.

To note about this clonotype: The antigen is undetermined.

Sequencing input: blood. This clonotype originated in a woman in her sixties in good health. The chain joins TRBV6-5 to TRBJ2-4; D ambiguous. In DNA form, the CDR3 reads TGTGCCAGCAGTTCCCCCCGTCCGGAGCGTTCTGCCAAAAACATTCAGTACTTC. It yields the protein CASSSPRPERSAKNIQYF.